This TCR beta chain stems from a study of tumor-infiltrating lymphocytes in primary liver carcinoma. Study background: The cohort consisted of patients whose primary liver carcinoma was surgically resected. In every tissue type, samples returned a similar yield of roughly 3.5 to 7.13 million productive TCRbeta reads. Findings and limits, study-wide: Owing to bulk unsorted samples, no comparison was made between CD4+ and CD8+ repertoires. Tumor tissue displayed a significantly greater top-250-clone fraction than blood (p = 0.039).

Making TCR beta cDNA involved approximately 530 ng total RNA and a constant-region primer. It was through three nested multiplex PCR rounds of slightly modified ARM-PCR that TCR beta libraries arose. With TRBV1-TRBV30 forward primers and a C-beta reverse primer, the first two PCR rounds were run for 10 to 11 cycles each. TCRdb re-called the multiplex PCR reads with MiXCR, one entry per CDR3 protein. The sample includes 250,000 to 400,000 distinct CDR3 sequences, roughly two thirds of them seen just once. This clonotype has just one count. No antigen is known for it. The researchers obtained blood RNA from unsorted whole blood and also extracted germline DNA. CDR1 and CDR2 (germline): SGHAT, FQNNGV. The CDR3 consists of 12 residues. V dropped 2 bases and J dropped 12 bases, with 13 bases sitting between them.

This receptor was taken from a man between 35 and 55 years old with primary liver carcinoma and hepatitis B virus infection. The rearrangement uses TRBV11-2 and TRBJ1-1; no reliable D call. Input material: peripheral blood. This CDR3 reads CASSLSRTKTFF. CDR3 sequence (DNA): TGTGCCAGCAGCTTATCTAGGACTAAAACTTTCTTT.